A selection of T cell receptor beta chains follows, all from one sample in a study of Graves' ophthalmopathy and Graves' hyperthyroidism. A single record per CDR3 protein comes from TCRdb applying MiXCR to the multiplex PCR reads. The repertoire holds approximately 1.2 million distinct CDR3 sequences, with about 38% as singletons. The sequenced sample was peripheral blood or thyroid tissue (not recorded which). The receptors originated from an adult man with Graves' hyperthyroidism. Both conserved end residues are part of each CDR3. A D gene is named only where the DNA matches it firmly. Rows give clone size only sometimes, using once, few, many, or a class for an expanded clone.

>-|TRBV13|-|TRBJ1-1
TGTGCCAGCAGCCCCCGGGCCTCACCGGCGGCTGAAGCTTTCTTT
CASSPRASPAAEAFF
>-|TRBV19|-|TRBJ1-1
TGTGCCACCAGTGAGGGCAGGGGCGAGGACACTGAAGCTTTCTTT
CATSEGRGEDTEAFF
>-|TRBV10-3|-|TRBJ1-5
TGTGCCATCAGTGGGCCGGGACTAGCGGGATTCGGCAATCAGCCCCAGCATTTT
CAISGPGLAGFGNQPQHF
>-|TRBV6-6|few|TRBJ1-2
TGTGCCAGCAGTTACGAGGGGAGTGGCGGCTACACCTTC
CASSYEGSGGYTF
>TRBD2|TRBV11-2|few|TRBJ2-7
TGTGCCAGCAGCTTCGGGACTAGCGGGGGCAACTCCTACGAGCAGTACTTC
CASSFGTSGGNSYEQYF
>-|TRBV5-6|many|TRBJ2-7
TGTGCCAGCAGCTTGGACAGGGTGAGCGAGCAGTACTTC
CASSLDRVSEQYF
>TRBD1|TRBV9|-|TRBJ1-2
TGTGCCAGCAGCCCCACAACAGGGGGCGCGTATGGCTACACCTTC
CASSPTTGGAYGYTF
>-|TRBV19|-|TRBJ2-6
TGTGCCAGTATCTCCGACTGGAGCTCTGGGGCCAACGTCCTGACTTTC
CASISDWSSGANVLTF
>TRBD1|TRBV12-3/TRBV12-4|-|TRBJ2-7
TGTGCCAGCAGTCTTAGACAGGGCGATCAGTACTTC
CASSLRQGDQYF
>TRBD1|TRBV29-1|-|TRBJ1-1
TGCAGCGTCGAAGCCACGACAGGGGGGGGTATGAACACTGAAGCTTTCTTT
CSVEATTGGGMNTEAFF
>TRBD1|TRBV7-2|many|TRBJ1-6
TGTGCCAGCAGCTTAACCGGGGACAGCGCGACTTCACCCCTCCACTTT
CASSLTGDSATSPLHF
>-|TRBV2|-|TRBJ1-4
TGTGCCAGCAGTGACGTGGGAAGGGGTGAAAAACTGTTTTTT
CASSDVGRGEKLFF
>TRBD2|TRBV12-3/TRBV12-4|-|TRBJ2-2
TGTGCCACCAGGACTAGCGGGATTATAACCGGGGAGCTGTTTTTT
CATRTSGIITGELFF
>-|TRBV10-3|-|TRBJ1-2
TGTGCCAGCAGTGTGACAACTAACTATGGCTACACCTTC
CASSVTTNYGYTF
>-|TRBV4-1|-|TRBJ1-1
TGCGCCAGCAGCCAAGATCCGGGGATAGGCACTGAAGCTTTCTTT
CASSQDPGIGTEAFF
>-|TRBV5-1|many|TRBJ2-2
TGCGCCAGCAGCCCTAAGGCCACCGGGGAGCTGTTTTTT
CASSPKATGELFF
>-|TRBV20-1|few|TRBJ1-1
TGCAGTGCTAGAGATCTAAAAGAATACAGGGCTGAAGCTTTCTTT
CSARDLKEYRAEAFF
>-|TRBV4-3|-|TRBJ1-5
TGCGCCAGCAGCCAAGGGGTCGGGGGTCCCTATCAGCCCCAGCATTTT
CASSQGVGGPYQPQHF
>-|TRBV5-1|many|TRBJ1-1
TGCGCCAGCAGCGAAAGACAGAGCATGAACACTGAAGCTTTCTTT
CASSERQSMNTEAFF
>TRBD1|TRBV28|-|TRBJ2-7
TGTGCCAGCAGTTCCGGACAGGGGACGAGCGAGCAGTACTTC
CASSSGQGTSEQYF
>-|TRBV5-1|many|TRBJ1-1
TGCGCCAGCAGCTTGGTTGGGGGAAGGAACACTGAAGCTTTCTTT
CASSLVGGRNTEAFF
>-|TRBV10-2|-|TRBJ1-2
TGCGCCAGCAGAATCAACGGCGGCTACACCTTC
CASRINGGYTF
>TRBD1|TRBV4-1|few|TRBJ2-5
TGCGCCAGCAGCCAAATAGGGGGTGGACAGGTACAAGAGACCCAGTACTTC
CASSQIGGGQVQETQYF
>TRBD2|TRBV12-3/TRBV12-4|-|TRBJ2-7
TGTGCCAGCAGCTTGGAGCGGGGCACCTACGAGCATTACTTC
CASSLERGTYEHYF
>-|TRBV5-1|few|TRBJ2-7
TGCGCCAGCAGCTTGCTCCTCTCGACAGATCGGGGAGAGCAGTACTTC
CASSLLLSTDRGEQYF
>-|TRBV28|-|TRBJ1-6
TGTGCTACCTCCACGGGCCAGCCATATAATTCACCCCTCCACTTT
CATSTGQPYNSPLHF
>TRBD2|TRBV20-1|many|TRBJ2-2
TGCAGTGCGGGACTACCGAACACCGGGGAGCTGTTTTTT
CSAGLPNTGELFF
>TRBD1|TRBV2|many|TRBJ2-7
TGTGCCAGCAGCGACTGGGACAGCTCCTACGAGCAGTACTTC
CASSDWDSSYEQYF